This T cell receptor beta chain was found in a study of cytomegalovirus exposure and HLA in healthy donors. In the PCR, 60 Vbeta and 13 Jbeta primers were used. Some clones are missing from TCRdb's copy, which holds only in-frame ones; the method was immunoSEQ multiplex PCR. Of about 190,000 clones in the sample, 65% to 75% were seen once. This clone was counted once. This TCR was recovered from a man aged 30 to 39 in good health and CMV-seropositive. Source material: PBMCs.

The DNA for the CDR3 is TGTGCCAGCTCACCCCCAGGACAGTCCGGCATATCGCAGTTCTTC. Amino acid sequence: CASSPPGQSGISQFF. The chain uses TRBV18 and TRBJ2-1; TRBD1 might be the D (6 bases). This CDR3 has 15 amino acids. Germline CDR1 reads KGHSH; CDR2 reads LQKENI. V shed 3 bases and J shed 12 bases, with 21 bases lying between them.